This TCR beta chain was identified during a study of shared clonotypes between healthy human individuals. TCRdb's table, derived via immunoSEQ multiplex PCR, lists solely in-frame clones and lacks some. Of more than 1.2 million clones listed, around 98.5% are singletons. V shed 5 bases and J 4 bases; nucleotides not matched to a gene: 4. CDR3 size: 15 residues. Germline lookup yields CDR1 SGHVS and CDR2 FQNEAQ. Specimen: naive CD4+ T cells sorted from blood. The subset was: CD45RA+ positively selected. This chain links TRBV7-8 with TRBJ2-5, with 13 bases identical to TRBD2. The clonotype comes from a man in his thirties or forties in good health. The CDR3 loop reads CASSVTSGRAETQYF. As DNA, the CDR3 is TGTGCCAGCAGCGTTACTAGCGGGAGGGCAGAGACCCAGTACTTC. The full variable domain, rest sourced from reference TRBV7-8 and TRBJ2-5, is GAGVSQSPRYKVAKRGQDVALRCDPISGHVSLFWYQQALGQGPEFLTYFQNEAQLDKSGLPSDRFFAERPEGSVSTLKIQRTQQEDSAVYLCASSVTSGRAETQYFGPGTRLLVL.